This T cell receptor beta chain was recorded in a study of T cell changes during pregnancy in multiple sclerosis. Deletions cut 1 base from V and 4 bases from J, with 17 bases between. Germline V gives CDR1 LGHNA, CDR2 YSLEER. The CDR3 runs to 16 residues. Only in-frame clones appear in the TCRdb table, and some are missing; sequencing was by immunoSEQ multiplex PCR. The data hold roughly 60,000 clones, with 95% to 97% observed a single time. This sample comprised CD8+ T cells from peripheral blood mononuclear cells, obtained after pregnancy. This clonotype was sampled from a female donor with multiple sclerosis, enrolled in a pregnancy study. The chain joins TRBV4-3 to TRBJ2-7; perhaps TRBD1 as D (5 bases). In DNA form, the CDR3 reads TGCGCCAGCAGCCAAGGATGGGGCGTAGCAGAGTACGAGCAGTACTTC. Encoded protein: CASSQGWGVAEYEQYF.